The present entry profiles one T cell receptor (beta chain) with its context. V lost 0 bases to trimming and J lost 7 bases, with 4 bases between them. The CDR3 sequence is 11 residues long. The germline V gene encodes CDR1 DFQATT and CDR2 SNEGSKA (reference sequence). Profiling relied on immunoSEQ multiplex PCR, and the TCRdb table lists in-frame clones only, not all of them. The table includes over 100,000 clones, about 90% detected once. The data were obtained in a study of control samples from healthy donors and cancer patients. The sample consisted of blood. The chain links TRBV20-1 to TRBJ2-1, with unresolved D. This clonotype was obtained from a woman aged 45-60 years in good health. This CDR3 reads CSAREGNEQFF. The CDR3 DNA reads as TGCAGTGCTAGAGAGGGAAATGAGCAGTTCTTC.